This T cell receptor (beta chain) emerged from a study of cytomegalovirus exposure and HLA in healthy donors. Whole-study context: Later analysis reported that the approximately 120 validation repertoires shared the platform of the approximately 670 first-cohort repertoires. The study's findings and limits: In vitro, a few CMV-associated chains proved specific for CMV antigens.

Sequencing used immunoSEQ multiplex PCR; TCRdb keeps in-frame clones, though not all of them. The data show approximately 200,000 clones, with roughly 80% seen just once and over 5.5% held by the top ten. On this clone: Its antigen remains unidentified.

Germline loops: CDR1 SGHAT, CDR2 FQNNGV. The CDR3 sequence is 13 residues long. V was pared by 1 base and J by 5 bases, with 9 bases between. The rearrangement joins TRBV11-2 to TRBJ2-7, with D unclear. The sample taken for sequencing was PBMCs. The receptor's source is a man between 18 and 35 years old in good health and CMV-seropositive. The CDR3, as DNA: TGTGCCAGCAGCTTAGTTGGTAGAGACGAGCAGTACTTC. Translated: CASSLVGRDEQYF.